One and the same sample provided the 31 T cell receptor beta chains below, sequenced in a study of T-cell reconstitution after alpha-beta-depleted transplantation in children. Unique molecular identifiers featured in how the TCRbeta library was prepared. Using its own MiXCR run on the PCR reads, TCRdb lists one record per CDR3 protein. The top ten hold 2% to 2.5% of the sample, which has 490,000 or so distinct CDR3 sequences, 10% to 13% seen once. Sequenced here: PBMCs, sampled before TCRalphabeta/CD19-depleted stem cell transplant. These receptors were collected from a child aged 2 to 10 with inherited bone marrow failure, due to receive a stem cell transplant.

This clonotype was found a few times. This sequence joins TRBV7-2 and TRBJ2-2; 7 bases match TRBD1. J lost 6 bases, V lost 1 base, and 5 bases had no gene match. Looked up from germline, CDR1 is SGHTA and CDR2 is FQGNSA. This CDR3 has 15 residues. The CDR3 is CASSLGPTGPGELFF. In DNA, the CDR3 is TGTGCCAGCAGCTTAGGCCCGACAGGGCCCGGGGAGCTGTTTTTT. The variable domain in full, completed from reference TRBV7-2 and TRBJ2-2, reads GAGVSQSPSNKVTEKGKDVELRCDPISGHTALYWYRQSLGQGLEFLIYFQGNSAPDKSGLPSDRFSAERTGGSVSTLTIQRTQQEDSAVYLCASSLGPTGPGELFFGEGSRLTVL.

The sample holds a few counts of this clonotype. The chain has TRBV19 and TRBJ2-1; no clear D gene. In germline, CDR1 is LNHDA, CDR2 SQIVND (reference sequence). V dropped 6 bases and J dropped 5 bases, with 8 bases sitting between them. The CDR3 spans 12 residues. The CDR3 coding sequence is TGTGCCAGTAGATCGGGCCACAATGAGCAGTTCTTC. It specifies CASRSGHNEQFF.

This clonotype was seen repeatedly, ten times or more. The rearrangement joins TRBV29-1 to TRBJ1-3; perhaps TRBD1 as D (5 bases). CDR3 length: 14 amino acids. Germline values: CDR1 SQVTM, CDR2 ANQGSEA. The V gene lost 5 bases and the J gene lost 4 bases, with 15 bases spanning the gap. The CDR3 DNA follows: TGCAGCGTTTACAGGAGAAAGGGAGGAAACACCATATATTTT. Its protein product is CSVYRRKGGNTIYF.

There are many counts of this clonotype. V gene TRBV27 combines with J gene TRBJ2-7; 11 nucleotides align to TRBD2. V gave up 3 bases and J gave up 3 bases; unmatched junction bases: 7. CDR1 is MNHEY, CDR2 SMNVEV, per germline (reference sequence). The CDR3 is 16 amino acids. CDR3 DNA sequence: TGTGCCAGCAGTTTCGTAGCCGGACTAGCGGGCTACGAGCAGTACTTC. Its protein is CASSFVAGLAGYEQYF.

The sample holds many counts of this clonotype. This sequence joins TRBV12-3 or TRBV12-4 and TRBJ2-5; perhaps TRBD1 as D (6 bases). The CDR3 covers 13 residues. The ends were cut back, 6 bases at V and 6 bases at J, with 14 bases in the middle. The CDR3 reads CASSPTGGKTQYF. The CDR3 region has the DNA TGTGCCAGCAGCCCGACAGGAGGAAAGACCCAGTACTTC.

The chain employs TRBV19 and TRBJ2-2, with D possibly being TRBD2 (5 bases). This CDR3 comprises 12 residues. Between the trimmed V and J ends, which lost 6 bases and 6 bases, there was a span of 8 bases. Per germline, CDR1 LNHDA and CDR2 SQIVND (reference sequence). CDR3 DNA sequence: TGTGCCAGTAGGCTAGCTCCCGGGGAGCTGTTTTTT. Residues: CASRLAPGELFF.

The chain uses TRBV20-1 and TRBJ2-7, with TRBD2 as a possible D gene (6 bases). The CDR3 contains 15 residues. V was clipped by 0 bases and J by 4 bases, with 16 bases between them. Germline loops: CDR1 DFQATT, CDR2 SNEGSKA (reference sequence). The CDR3 reads CSARDLRGAGYEQYF. In nucleotides, the CDR3 is TGCAGTGCTAGAGATCTTAGGGGCGCGGGGTACGAGCAGTACTTC.

At least ten counts were recorded for this clonotype. The chain joins TRBV29-1 to TRBJ1-1; D is unclear. The CDR3 is made up of 11 amino acids. Germline CDR1 reads SQVTM; CDR2 reads ANQGSEA. Between the trimmed V and J ends, which lost 5 bases and 1 base, there was a span of 5 bases. The CDR3: CSVPANTEAFF. The CDR3 nucleotides are TGCAGCGTTCCAGCGAACACTGAAGCTTTCTTT.

There are many counts of this clonotype. V is TRBV10-3 and J is TRBJ1-2; weak D call: TRBD1 (6 bases). The germline gives CDR1 ENHRY, CDR2 SYGVKD. V gave up 10 bases and J gave up 4 bases, with 13 bases separating them. The CDR3 is 12 amino acids. The CDR3 nucleotides are TGTGCCAACCGGACAGTTATCTATGGCTACACCTTC. Protein: CANRTVIYGYTF.

There are many counts of this clonotype. The chain couples TRBV5-1 to TRBJ1-4; D gene uncertain. Germline CDR1 SGHRS, CDR2 YFSETQ. This CDR3 is 16 amino acids long. V gave up 0 bases and J gave up 4 bases, with 13 bases separating them. The CDR3 bases are TGCGCCAGCAGCTTGGCGGGAATCGGAGTTAATGAAAAACTGTTTTTT. Translating gives CASSLAGIGVNEKLFF.

In its sample, this clonotype was seen a few times. The chain has TRBV5-1 and TRBJ2-3; 9 bases agree with TRBD2. The CDR3 is made up of 16 amino acids. Germline trimming cut 0 bases from V and 4 bases from J; bases unmatched to any gene: 6. CDR1 and CDR2 from the germline V gene are SGHRS and YFSETQ. CDR3 amino acids: CASSLDGSGRADTQYF. DNA for the CDR3: TGCGCCAGCAGCTTGGATGGTAGCGGGAGAGCAGATACGCAGTATTTT.

The chain couples TRBV5-1 to TRBJ2-7; 8 bases fit TRBD1. With 0 bases clipped from V and 2 bases from J, the junction kept 4 bases outside the gene matches. This CDR3 spans 15 amino acids. Per the germline V gene, CDR1 is SGHRS and CDR2 is YFSETQ. The CDR3 sequence is CASSLASGGPYEQYF. In DNA, the CDR3 is TGCGCCAGCAGCTTGGCCTCAGGGGGCCCCTACGAGCAGTACTTC.

A remark on this clonotype: Being one base from a much bigger clone, this may be a read error. The genes are TRBV6-2 or TRBV6-3 and TRBJ2-7, with 8 bases lining up with TRBD2. Germline-derived CDR1 and CDR2 are MNHEY and SVGEGT. CDR3 size: 13 residues. V lost 5 bases to trimming and J lost 9 bases; unmatched junction nucleotides: 9. The CDR3 nucleotides read TGTGCCAGCAGTCTGGGACTAGATGGCGGGCAGTACTTC. Protein product: CASSLGLDGGQYF.

This clonotype appeared many times. The chain recombines TRBV5-1 with TRBJ2-1; D might be TRBD2 (6 bases). The ends were cut back, 4 bases at V and 0 bases at J, with 14 bases in the middle. This CDR3 is 16 amino acids long. Per the germline V gene, CDR1 is SGHRS and CDR2 is YFSETQ. CDR3 amino acids: CASSTEPGLSYNEQFF. DNA of the CDR3: TGCGCCAGCAGCACGGAACCGGGACTCTCCTACAATGAGCAGTTCTTC.

Regarding this clonotype: A much bigger clone sits one base away, suggesting this may be a read error. Here the CDR3 omits its conserved ending phenylalanine or tryptophan, so a read error is the likely source. The V gene is TRBV7-2, the J gene TRBJ2-2, with 10 bases that match TRBD2. Per germline, CDR1 SGHTA and CDR2 FQGNSA. CDR3 size: 16 residues. The junction had 1 base not matched to a gene; V was cut back by 2 bases and J by 1 base. The CDR3 nucleotides read TGTGCCAGCAGCTTAAGACTAGCGGGGAACACCGGGGAGCTGTTTTCT. Its translation: CASSLRLAGNTGELFS.

This clonotype was observed at least ten times. The chain carries TRBV24-1 and TRBJ2-2; no definite D call. Germline CDR1 KGHDR, CDR2 SFDVKD. V gave up 4 bases and J gave up 7 bases, with 18 bases separating them. This CDR3 has 16 residues. The CDR3 spells CATSDLMPRFGGELFF. The CDR3 coding sequence is TGTGCCACCAGTGACCTTATGCCTCGGTTTGGCGGGGAGCTGTTTTTT.

This clonotype was counted many times. The CDR3 bases are TGCGCCAGCAGCTTGACGGGACAGGGGGGAGCTTTCTTT. This codes for CASSLTGQGGAFF. The chain employs TRBV5-1 and TRBJ1-1; TRBD1 matches 11 bases. CDR3 length equals 13 residues. CDR1 is SGHRS and CDR2 is YFSETQ in the germline V gene. The junction had 3 bases not matched to a gene; V was cut back by 1 base and J by 10 bases.

This clonotype was counted a few times. The V call is TRBV5-5, the J call TRBJ2-7; 9 nucleotides agree with TRBD1. Germline-derived CDR1 and CDR2 are SGHKS and YYEKEE (reference sequence). With V trimmed by 7 bases and J by 6 bases, 14 bases remained unmatched. The CDR3 runs 15 residues. CDR3 in amino acids: CASLRLGQGRGEQYF. The CDR3 nucleotides are TGTGCCAGCTTGCGATTGGGACAGGGAAGGGGCGAGCAGTACTTC.

This clonotype was recorded many times. V is TRBV20-1 and J is TRBJ1-2; D is unresolved. CDR3 size: 15 residues. Looked up from germline, CDR1 is DFQATT and CDR2 is SNEGSKA (reference sequence). The ends were cut back, 0 bases at V and 3 bases at J, with 14 bases in the middle. CDR3 bases: TGCAGTGCTAGAGATCCACCTACAGTTTACTATGGCTACACCTTC. Translated: CSARDPPTVYYGYTF.

This clonotype was counted between two and nine times. V is TRBV5-5 and J is TRBJ1-1, with unresolved D. The CDR3 has 15 residues. Trimming cost V 1 base and J 1 base, with 11 bases left between them. Germline lookup yields CDR1 SGHKS and CDR2 YYEKEE (reference sequence). The CDR3 spells CASSLSRTTNTEAFF. Here the CDR3 DNA reads TGTGCCAGCAGCTTGTCCCGGACTACGAACACTGAAGCTTTCTTT.

Ten or more counts support this clonotype. The chain employs TRBV5-1 and TRBJ2-4; possibly TRBD2 for D (6 bases). The CDR3 extends over 15 amino acids. Germline assignment: CDR1 SGHRS and CDR2 YFSETQ. V was trimmed by 4 bases and J by 9 bases, leaving 20 bases between them. The CDR3 sequence is CASSAGTAPYGIQYF. The CDR3, as DNA: TGCGCCAGCAGCGCCGGGACTGCCCCTTATGGCATTCAGTACTTC.

This clonotype was recorded many times. The chain recombines TRBV5-1 with TRBJ2-7; D ambiguous. Germline-derived CDR1 and CDR2 are SGHRS and YFSETQ. The germline V and J ends were trimmed by 4 bases and 4 bases, with 9 bases remaining between them. The CDR3 runs to 12 residues. The CDR3 coding sequence is TGCGCCAGCAGCCCGGACGGTTACGAGCAGTACTTC. Translated, it gives CASSPDGYEQYF.

This clonotype was observed at least ten times. This chain connects TRBV20-1 to TRBJ2-1; D possibly corresponds to TRBD2 (7 bases). The CDR3 extends over 16 amino acids. The V gene's germline CDR1 is DFQATT and CDR2 SNEGSKA (reference sequence). The V end lost 5 bases, the J end lost 4 bases, and 21 bases lay between the germline ends. The CDR3 sequence: CSAPPRGAVNYNEQFF. The CDR3 DNA reads as TGCAGTGCTCCCCCCCGGGGGGCGGTCAATTACAATGAGCAGTTCTTC.

This clonotype was detected many times. The rearrangement links TRBV28 to TRBJ2-7; TRBD2 matches at 7 bases. V gave up 5 bases and J gave up 6 bases; unmatched junction bases: 1. The CDR3 is 11 residues long. Germline values: CDR1 MDHEN, CDR2 SYDVKM. The CDR3 nucleotides read TGTGCCAGCAGTACGGGGGGCGAGCAGTACTTC. Residues: CASSTGGEQYF.

This clonotype was seen many times. V is TRBV27 and J is TRBJ2-3, with D perhaps TRBD2 (6 bases). Between the trimmed V and J ends, which lost 3 bases and 7 bases, there was a span of 20 bases. Germline loops: CDR1 MNHEY, CDR2 SMNVEV (reference sequence). There are 16 residues in the CDR3. The DNA for the CDR3 is TGTGCCAGCAGTTTGTTGGCGGGATCAGCACAATATACGCAGTATTTT. Protein sequence: CASSLLAGSAQYTQYF.

This clonotype was found many times. The V and J genes are TRBV9 and TRBJ2-5; no definite D call. Germline V gene sequence: CDR1 SGDLS, CDR2 YYNGEE. Between the trimmed V and J ends, which lost 3 bases and 0 bases, there was a span of 6 bases. The CDR3 covers 13 residues. The chain's CDR3 is CASSDVNQETQYF. Here the CDR3 DNA reads TGTGCCAGCAGCGATGTGAACCAAGAGACCCAGTACTTC.

This clonotype was seen at least ten times. V gene TRBV7-9 combines with J gene TRBJ2-3; 7 nucleotides agree with TRBD2. The ends lost 1 base at V and 6 bases at J; junction bases unmatched: 4. This CDR3 spans 14 amino acids. The V gene's germline CDR1 is SEHNR and CDR2 FQNEAQ (reference sequence). The CDR3 here is CASSLETSYDTQYF. The DNA for the CDR3 is TGTGCCAGCAGCTTAGAGACTAGCTACGATACGCAGTATTTT.

This clonotype came up many times. The chain recombines TRBV12-3 or TRBV12-4 with TRBJ2-3, with D maybe TRBD2 (5 bases). The V and J ends lost 3 bases and 11 bases respectively, with 9 bases between them. The CDR3 runs to 11 residues. CDR3 in DNA: TGTGCCAGCAGTTTTAGCGACTGGCAGTATTTT. Amino acids: CASSFSDWQYF.

In its sample, this clonotype was seen many times. The chain recombines TRBV12-3 or TRBV12-4 with TRBJ1-1; maybe TRBD1 (6 bases). V was shortened by 3 bases and J by 6 bases, with 17 bases between the two germline ends. This CDR3 region has 15 residues. CDR3 DNA sequence: TGTGCCAGCAGTTTCGCCGGGGGCGGAAGTTCTGAAGCTTTCTTT. The encoded protein is CASSFAGGGSSEAFF.

This clonotype was picked up many times. The V gene is TRBV29-1, the J gene TRBJ2-1; no firm D call. The V end was cut by 3 bases, the J end by 3 bases, with 9 bases between. CDR1 and CDR2 (germline): SQVTM, ANQGSEA. The CDR3 extends over 13 amino acids. CDR3 amino acids: CSVEILDYNEQFF. In DNA, the CDR3 is TGCAGCGTTGAGATCCTAGACTACAATGAGCAGTTCTTC.

The sample holds many counts of this clonotype. The chain employs TRBV20-1 and TRBJ2-3; D is unresolved. Germline loops: CDR1 DFQATT, CDR2 SNEGSKA (reference sequence). Deletions cut 6 bases from V and 4 bases from J, with 11 bases between. CDR3 size: 12 residues. The CDR3: CSAQTGPDTQYF. CDR3 bases: TGCAGTGCCCAAACCGGGCCAGATACGCAGTATTTT.